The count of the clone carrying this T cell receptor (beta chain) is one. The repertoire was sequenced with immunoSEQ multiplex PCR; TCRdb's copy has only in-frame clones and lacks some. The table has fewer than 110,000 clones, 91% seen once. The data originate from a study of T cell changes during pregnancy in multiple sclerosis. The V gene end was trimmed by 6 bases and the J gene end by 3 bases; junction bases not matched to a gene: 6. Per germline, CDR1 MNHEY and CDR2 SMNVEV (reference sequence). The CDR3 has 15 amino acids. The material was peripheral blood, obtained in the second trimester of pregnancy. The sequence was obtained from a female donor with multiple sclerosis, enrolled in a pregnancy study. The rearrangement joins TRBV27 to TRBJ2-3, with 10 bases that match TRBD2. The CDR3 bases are TGTGCCAGCAGGCTAGCGGGAGCCGGGACAGATACGCAGTATTTT. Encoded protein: CASRLAGAGTDTQYF.